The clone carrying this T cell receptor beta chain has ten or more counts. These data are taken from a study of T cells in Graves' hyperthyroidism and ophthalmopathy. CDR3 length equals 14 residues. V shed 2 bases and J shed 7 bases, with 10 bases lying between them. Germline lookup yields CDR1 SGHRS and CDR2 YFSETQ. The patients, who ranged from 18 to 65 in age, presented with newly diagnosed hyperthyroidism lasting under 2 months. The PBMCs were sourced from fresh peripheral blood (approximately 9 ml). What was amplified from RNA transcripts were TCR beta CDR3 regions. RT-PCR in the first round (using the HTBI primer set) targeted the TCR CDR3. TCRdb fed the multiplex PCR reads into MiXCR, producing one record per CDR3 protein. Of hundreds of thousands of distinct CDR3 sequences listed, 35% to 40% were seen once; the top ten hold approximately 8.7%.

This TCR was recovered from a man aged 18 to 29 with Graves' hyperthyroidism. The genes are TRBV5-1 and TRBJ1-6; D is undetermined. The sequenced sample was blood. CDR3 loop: CASSLDTTNSPLHF. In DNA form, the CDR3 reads TGCGCCAGCAGCTTAGACACCACGAATTCACCCCTCCACTTT.